This TCR beta chain was recorded in a study of cytomegalovirus exposure and HLA in healthy donors. Study details: Per a later analysis, the 666 first-cohort and some 110 validation repertoires shared one platform. The study's findings and limits: TCR beta chains numbering under 200 were designated cytomegalovirus-associated. The classifier reportedly diagnosed cytomegalovirus status with high sensitivity and specificity. The study found most TCR sequences rare, yet found some public TCRs in many donors.

Sequencing used immunoSEQ multiplex PCR; TCRdb keeps in-frame clones, though not all of them. The sample comprises roughly 75,000 clones, roughly 94% of which are singletons, and approximately 3.5% rests with the top ten. The CDR3 totals 15 residues. V dropped 4 bases and J dropped 4 bases, with 14 bases sitting between them. Germline assignment: CDR1 ENHRY and CDR2 SYGVKD. Remarks on this clone: Its antigen remains unknown.

This receptor was taken from a woman younger than 35 in good health and CMV-seropositive. Input material: PBMCs. This chain connects TRBV10-3 to TRBJ1-5; D might be TRBD1 (6 bases). The CDR3 loop reads CAISAPDRPNQPQHF. The CDR3 DNA is TGTGCCATCAGTGCCCCGGACAGACCTAATCAGCCCCAGCATTTT.